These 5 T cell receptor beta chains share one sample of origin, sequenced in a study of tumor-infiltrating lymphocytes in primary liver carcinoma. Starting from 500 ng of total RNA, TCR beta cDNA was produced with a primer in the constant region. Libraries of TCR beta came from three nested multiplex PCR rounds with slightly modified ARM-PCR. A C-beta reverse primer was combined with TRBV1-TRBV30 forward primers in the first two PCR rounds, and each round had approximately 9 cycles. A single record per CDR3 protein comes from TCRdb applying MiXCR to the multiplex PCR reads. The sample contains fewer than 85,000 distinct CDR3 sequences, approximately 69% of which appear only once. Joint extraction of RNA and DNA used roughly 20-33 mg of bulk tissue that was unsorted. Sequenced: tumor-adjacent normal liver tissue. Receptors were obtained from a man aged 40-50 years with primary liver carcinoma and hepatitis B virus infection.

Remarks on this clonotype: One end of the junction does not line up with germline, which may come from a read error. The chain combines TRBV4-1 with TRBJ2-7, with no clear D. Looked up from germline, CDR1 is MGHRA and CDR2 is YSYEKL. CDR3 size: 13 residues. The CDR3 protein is CASNQGYAYEQYF. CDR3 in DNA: TGCGCCAGCAACCAAGGTTACGCGTACGAGCAGTACTTC.

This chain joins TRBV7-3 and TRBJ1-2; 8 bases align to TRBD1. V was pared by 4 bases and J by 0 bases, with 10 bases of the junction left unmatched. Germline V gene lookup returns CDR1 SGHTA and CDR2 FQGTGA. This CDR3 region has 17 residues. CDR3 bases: TGTGCCAGCAGCTCGGAGACAGGGGCCCATTCTAACTATGGCTACACCTTC. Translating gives CASSSETGAHSNYGYTF.

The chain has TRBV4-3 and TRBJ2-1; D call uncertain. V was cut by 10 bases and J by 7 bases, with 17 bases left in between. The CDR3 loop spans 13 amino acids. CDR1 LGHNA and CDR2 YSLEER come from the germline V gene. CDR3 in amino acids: CANNSGLSNEQFF. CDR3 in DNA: TGCGCCAACAACTCCGGGCTCTCTAATGAGCAGTTCTTC.

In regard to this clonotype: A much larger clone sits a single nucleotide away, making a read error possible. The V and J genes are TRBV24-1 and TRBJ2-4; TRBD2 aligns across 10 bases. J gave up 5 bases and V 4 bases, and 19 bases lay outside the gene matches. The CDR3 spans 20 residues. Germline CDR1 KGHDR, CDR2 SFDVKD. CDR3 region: CATSDHPLQLTSGLQNIQYF. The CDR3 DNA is TGTGCCACCAGTGACCACCCGCTACAGCTGACTAGCGGGCTGCAAAACATTCAGTACTTC.

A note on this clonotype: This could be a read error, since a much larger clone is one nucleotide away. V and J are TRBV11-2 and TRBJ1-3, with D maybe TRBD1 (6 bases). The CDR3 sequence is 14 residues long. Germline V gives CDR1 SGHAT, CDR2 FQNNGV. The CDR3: CANSPSTGGNTIYF. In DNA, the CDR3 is TGTGCCAACAGCCCCTCGACAGGAGGAAACACCATATATTTT.